This T cell receptor (beta chain) was captured in a study of blood T cell repertoires in COVID-19. Study summary: Whether acute or convalescent, the COVID-19 samples came from the United States, Italy and Spain. Sources were T cells, B-cell-depleted T cells, or PBMCs; the material itself was cDNA or gDNA.

V lost 3 bases and J lost 0, with 9 bases in between. Germline V gene data show CDR1 as KGHSH and CDR2 as LQKENI. The CDR3 spans 14 residues. In the study's own analysis: Cell counts per sample came from amplifying reference gene primers. Generated by immunoSEQ multiplex PCR, the TCRdb table keeps only in-frame clones and is missing some. For V, J and clone size, that table is used; D and trimming come from the DNA. The repertoire holds 37,000 or so clones, 70% to 90% seen once, with roughly 12% in the top ten. The sequencing sample was made of peripheral blood. The V call is TRBV18, the J call TRBJ2-7; D perhaps matches TRBD1 (5 bases). The source is a man in his fifties or sixties with active COVID-19. CDR3 loop: CASSPGQSSYEQYF. CDR3 DNA: TGTGCCAGCTCACCCGGACAAAGCTCCTACGAGCAGTACTTC.